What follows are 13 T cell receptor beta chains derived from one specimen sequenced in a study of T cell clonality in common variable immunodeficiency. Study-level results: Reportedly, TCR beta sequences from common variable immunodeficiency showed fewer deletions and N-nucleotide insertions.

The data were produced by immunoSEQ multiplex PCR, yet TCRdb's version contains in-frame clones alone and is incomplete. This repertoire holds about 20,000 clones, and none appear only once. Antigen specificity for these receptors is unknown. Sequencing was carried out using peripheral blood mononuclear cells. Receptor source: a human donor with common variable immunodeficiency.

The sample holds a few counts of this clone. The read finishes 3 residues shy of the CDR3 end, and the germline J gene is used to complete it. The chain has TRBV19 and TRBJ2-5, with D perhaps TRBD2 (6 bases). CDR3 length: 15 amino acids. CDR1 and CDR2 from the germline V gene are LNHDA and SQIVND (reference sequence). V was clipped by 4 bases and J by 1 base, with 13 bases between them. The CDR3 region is CASSKIAVGQETQYF. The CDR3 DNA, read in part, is TGTGCCAGTAGTAAAATAGCGGTAGGCCAAGAGACC.

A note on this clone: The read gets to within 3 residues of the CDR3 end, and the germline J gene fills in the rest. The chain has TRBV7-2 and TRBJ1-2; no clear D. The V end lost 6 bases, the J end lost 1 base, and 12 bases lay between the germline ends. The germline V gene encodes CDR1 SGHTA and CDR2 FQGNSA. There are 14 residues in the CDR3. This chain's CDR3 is CASRPTGNNYGYTF. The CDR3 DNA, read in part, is TGTGCCAGCAGACCGACGGGGAATAACTATGGC.

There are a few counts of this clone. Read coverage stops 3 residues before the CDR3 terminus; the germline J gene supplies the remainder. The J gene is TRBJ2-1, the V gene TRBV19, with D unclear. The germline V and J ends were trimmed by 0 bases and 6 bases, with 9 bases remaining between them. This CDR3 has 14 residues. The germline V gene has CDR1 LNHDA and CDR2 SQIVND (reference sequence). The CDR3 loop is CASSIDLLINEQFF. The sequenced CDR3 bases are TGTGCCAGTAGTATAGATCTCTTAATCAATGAG.

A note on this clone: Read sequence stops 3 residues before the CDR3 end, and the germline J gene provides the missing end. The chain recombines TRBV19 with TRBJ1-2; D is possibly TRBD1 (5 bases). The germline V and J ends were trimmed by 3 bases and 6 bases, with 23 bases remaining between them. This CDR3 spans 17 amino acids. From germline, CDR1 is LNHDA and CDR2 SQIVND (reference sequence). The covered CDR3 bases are TGTGCCAGTAGTATGGGGGGATCCGGGGGACTATCGGATGGC. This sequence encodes CASSMGGSGGLSDG. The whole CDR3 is CASSMGGSGGLSDGYTF.

CDR3 sequence reads: CASRELGQGGGGYTF. CDR3 DNA, as far as it was read: TGTGCCAGCAGGGAGCTGGGACAGGGAGGGGGCGGC. V and J are TRBV2 and TRBJ1-2; TRBD1 matches at 9 bases. The read ends 3 residues before the CDR3 terminus; that terminus is restored from the germline J gene. This CDR3 has 15 residues. CDR1 and CDR2 from the germline V gene are SNHLY and FYNNEI.

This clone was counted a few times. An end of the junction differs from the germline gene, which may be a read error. CDR3 bases read: TGTTCCAGCAGCTTAGCGGGGCCCGGGGAG. Translated, it gives CSSSLAGPGE. The whole CDR3 sequence is CSSSLAGPGELFF. The chain is built from TRBV7-9 and TRBJ2-2; 8 nucleotides match TRBD2. The CDR3 end falls 3 residues outside the read, so it is completed with the germline J gene. The CDR3 has 13 amino acids. CDR1 is SEHNR, CDR2 FQNEAQ, per germline (reference sequence).

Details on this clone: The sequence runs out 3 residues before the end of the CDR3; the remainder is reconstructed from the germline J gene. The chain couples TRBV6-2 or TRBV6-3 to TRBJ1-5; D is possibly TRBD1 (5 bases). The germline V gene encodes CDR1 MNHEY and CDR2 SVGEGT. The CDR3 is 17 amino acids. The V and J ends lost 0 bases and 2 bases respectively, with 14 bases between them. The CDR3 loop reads CASSYSTVGLGNQPQHF. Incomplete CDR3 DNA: TGTGCCAGCAGTTACTCGACAGTGGGTCTTGGCAATCAGCCC.

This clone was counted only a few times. Here the CDR3 reads CASSPPYRGGTDTQYF. The covered CDR3 bases are TGTGCCAGCTCACCACCGTACAGGGGAGGCACAGATACG. The J gene is TRBJ2-3, the V gene TRBV18; 7 bases align to TRBD1. The read terminates 3 residues ahead of where the CDR3 ends, so the germline J gene completes it. This CDR3 spans 16 amino acids. Germline V gives CDR1 KGHSH, CDR2 LQKENI. Trimming at V came to 0 bases and at J to 1 base, leaving 4 bases not matched to a gene. Based on the CDR3 plus reference TRBV18 and TRBJ2-3, the full variable domain is NAGVMQNPRHLVRRRGQEARLRCSPMKGHSHVYWYRQLPEEGLKFMVYLQKENIIDESGMPKERFSAEFPKEGPSILRIQQVVRGDSAAYFCASSPPYRGGTDTQYFGPGTRLTVL.

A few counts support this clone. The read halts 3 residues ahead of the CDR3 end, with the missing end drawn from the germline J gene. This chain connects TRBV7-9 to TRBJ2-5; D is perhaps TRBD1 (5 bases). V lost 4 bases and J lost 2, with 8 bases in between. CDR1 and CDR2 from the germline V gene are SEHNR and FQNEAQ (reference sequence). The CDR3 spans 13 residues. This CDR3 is CASSWQGQETQYF. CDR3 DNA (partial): TGTGCCAGCAGCTGGCAGGGACAAGAGACC.

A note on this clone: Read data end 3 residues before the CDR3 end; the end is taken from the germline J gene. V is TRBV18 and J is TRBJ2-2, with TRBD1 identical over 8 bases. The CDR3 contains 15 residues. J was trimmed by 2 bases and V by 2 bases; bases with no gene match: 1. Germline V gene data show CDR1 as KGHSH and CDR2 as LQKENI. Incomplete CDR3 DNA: TGTGCCAGCTCACCAGACAGGGGTAACACCGGGGAG. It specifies CASSPDRGNTGE. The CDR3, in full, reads CASSPDRGNTGELFF.

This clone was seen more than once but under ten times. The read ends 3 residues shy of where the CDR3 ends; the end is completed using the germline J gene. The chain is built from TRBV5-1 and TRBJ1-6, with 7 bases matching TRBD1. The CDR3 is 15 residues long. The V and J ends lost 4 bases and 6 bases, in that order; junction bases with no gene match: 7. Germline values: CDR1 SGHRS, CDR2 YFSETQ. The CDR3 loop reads CASSLGQPFNSPLHF. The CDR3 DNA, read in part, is TGCGCCAGCAGCCTGGGACAGCCCTTTAATTCACCC.

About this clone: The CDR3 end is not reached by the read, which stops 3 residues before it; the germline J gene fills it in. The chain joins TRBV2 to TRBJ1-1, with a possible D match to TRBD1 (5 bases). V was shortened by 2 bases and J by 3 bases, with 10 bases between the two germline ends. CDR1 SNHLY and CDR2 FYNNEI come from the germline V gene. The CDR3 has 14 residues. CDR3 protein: CASSEQGLDTEAFF. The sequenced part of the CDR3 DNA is TGTGCCAGCAGTGAACAGGGCCTGGACACTGAA.

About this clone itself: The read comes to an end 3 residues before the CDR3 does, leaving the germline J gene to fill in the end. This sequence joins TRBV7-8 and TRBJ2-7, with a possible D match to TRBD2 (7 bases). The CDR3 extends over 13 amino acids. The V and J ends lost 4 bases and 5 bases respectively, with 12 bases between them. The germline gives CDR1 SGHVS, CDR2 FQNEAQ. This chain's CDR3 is CASSWGGPNEQYF. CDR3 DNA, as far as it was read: TGTGCCAGCAGCTGGGGGGGGCCCAACGAG.